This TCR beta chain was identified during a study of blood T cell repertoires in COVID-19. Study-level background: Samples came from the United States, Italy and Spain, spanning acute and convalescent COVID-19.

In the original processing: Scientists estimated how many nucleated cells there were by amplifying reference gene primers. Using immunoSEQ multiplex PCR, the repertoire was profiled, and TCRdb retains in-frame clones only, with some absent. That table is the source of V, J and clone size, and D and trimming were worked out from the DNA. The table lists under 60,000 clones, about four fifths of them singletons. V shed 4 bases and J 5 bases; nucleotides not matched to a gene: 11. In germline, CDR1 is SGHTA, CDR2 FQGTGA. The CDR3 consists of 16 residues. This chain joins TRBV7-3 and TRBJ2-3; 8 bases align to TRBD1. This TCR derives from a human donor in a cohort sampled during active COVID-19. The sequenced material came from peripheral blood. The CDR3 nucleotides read TGTGCCAGCAGCTCCAGGGGACAGGCCCAGGGAGATACGCAGTATTTT. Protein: CASSSRGQAQGDTQYF.